The 28 T cell receptor beta chains below were found in one sample sequenced in a study of OX40 agonist ivuxolimab in advanced cancers. TCRdb's table, derived via immunoSEQ multiplex PCR, lists solely in-frame clones and lacks some. This table has 25,000 to 30,000 clones, 82% appearing once. Sequenced material: CD4+ or CD8+ T cells sorted from blood, taken in a trial of the OX40 agonist ivuxolimab. Receptor source: an adult with an advanced solid tumor such as melanoma, head and neck, liver or kidney cancer.

The chain uses TRBV13 and TRBJ1-1; no clear D gene. CDR1 is PRHDT and CDR2 is FYEKMQ in the germline V gene (reference sequence). There are 15 residues in the CDR3. V was shortened by 0 bases and J by 1 base, with 9 bases between the two germline ends. DNA for the CDR3: TGTGCCAGCAGCTTAGGGGCCACGCGGAACACTGAAGCTTTCTTT. Translating it yields CASSLGATRNTEAFF.

The rearrangement uses TRBV27 and TRBJ2-3, with TRBD2 as a possible D gene (7 bases). The CDR3 runs 15 residues. Germline assignment: CDR1 MNHEY and CDR2 SMNVEV (reference sequence). Trimming left V 3 bases short and J 2 bases short, with 12 bases between. The CDR3 sequence: CASSLRGGTTDTQYF. The CDR3 DNA is TGTGCCAGCAGTTTGAGGGGGGGAACCACAGATACGCAGTATTTT.

The chain joins TRBV13 to TRBJ1-5; D might be TRBD1 (6 bases). The CDR3 runs 15 residues. Trimming removed 10 bases from V and 2 bases from J, with 18 bases in between. Germline CDR1 PRHDT, CDR2 FYEKMQ (reference sequence). The CDR3 loop reads CATGKQGRGNQPQHF. The CDR3 DNA reads as TGTGCCACGGGAAAACAGGGAAGGGGCAATCAGCCCCAGCATTTT.

The chain employs TRBV4-1 and TRBJ2-1, with 8 bases aligning to TRBD1. This CDR3 is 15 amino acids long. V shed 6 bases and J 0 bases; nucleotides not matched to a gene: 4. CDR1 and CDR2 from the germline V gene are MGHRA and YSYEKL. The CDR3: CASREQGASYNEQFF. The CDR3 DNA sequence: TGCGCCAGCAGGGAGCAGGGGGCCTCCTACAATGAGCAGTTCTTC.

The genes are TRBV28 and TRBJ2-2; D is perhaps TRBD1 (5 bases). The germline gives CDR1 MDHEN, CDR2 SYDVKM. Trimming took off 6 bases at V and 5 bases at J, with 10 bases between the two ends. This CDR3 has 13 amino acids. This CDR3 reads CASRPTETGELFF. CDR3 coding DNA: TGTGCCAGCAGACCGACAGAAACCGGGGAGCTGTTTTTT.

The rearrangement uses TRBV13 and TRBJ2-5; 10 nucleotides agree with TRBD1. The germline V gene encodes CDR1 PRHDT and CDR2 FYEKMQ (reference sequence). With 3 bases clipped from V and 5 bases from J, the junction kept 15 bases outside the gene matches. The CDR3 has 18 amino acids. DNA of the CDR3: TGTGCCAGCAGCTTTCTAGGGGAGACCGGGACAGGGGTCGAGACCCAGTACTTC. Its protein is CASSFLGETGTGVETQYF. Drawing the rest from reference TRBV13 and TRBJ2-5, the complete variable domain is AAGVIQSPRHLIKEKRETATLKCYPIPRHDTVYWYQQGPGQDPQFLISFYEKMQSDKGSIPDRFSAQQFSDYHSELNMSSLELGDSALYFCASSFLGETGTGVETQYFGPGTRLLVL.

The V and J genes are TRBV27 and TRBJ2-3; 7 bases fit TRBD1. This CDR3 is 14 amino acids long. From germline, CDR1 is MNHEY and CDR2 SMNVEV (reference sequence). Unmatched junction bases numbered 6, after V lost 7 bases and J lost 2 bases. CDR3 DNA: TGTGCCAGCAACCAACAGGGGTTCACAGATACGCAGTATTTT. This translates into CASNQQGFTDTQYF.

This clone was counted once. The chain joins TRBV19 to TRBJ2-1, with D possibly being TRBD2 (7 bases). CDR1 is LNHDA, CDR2 SQIVND, per germline (reference sequence). V dropped 3 bases and J dropped 8 bases, with 17 bases sitting between them. CDR3 length equals 15 residues. CDR3 sequence reads: CASSISGGGRDEQFF. The CDR3 coding sequence is TGTGCCAGTAGTATTAGTGGGGGGGGCCGGGATGAGCAGTTCTTC.

V gene TRBV19 combines with J gene TRBJ2-1, with D possibly matching TRBD2 (7 bases). CDR1 is LNHDA, CDR2 SQIVND, per germline (reference sequence). This CDR3 has 14 residues. Trimming shortened V by 7 bases and J by 8 bases, and 18 bases separated the two germline ends. Here the CDR3 reads CASNFGGGGDEQFF. CDR3 DNA sequence: TGTGCCAGTAATTTTGGCGGGGGCGGGGATGAGCAGTTCTTC.

The chain links TRBV28 to TRBJ2-5; 8 nucleotides line up with TRBD2. This CDR3 contains 14 residues. Losses at the gene ends were 6 bases for V and 3 bases for J; bases not matched to a gene: 6. Germline assignment: CDR1 MDHEN and CDR2 SYDVKM. Here the CDR3 DNA reads TGTGCCAGCAGCCCGGCCGGGGGGGAAGAGACCCAGTACTTC. Protein sequence: CASSPAGGEETQYF.

V and J are TRBV27 and TRBJ1-2; 8 nucleotides align to TRBD1. CDR1 is MNHEY and CDR2 is SMNVEV in the germline V gene (reference sequence). The CDR3 runs 13 residues. V lost 8 bases and J lost 5; bases outside the gene matches: 7. The CDR3 loop reads CASAQGGLYGYTF. CDR3 in DNA: TGTGCCAGCGCACAGGGGGGTTTGTATGGCTACACCTTC.

This chain links TRBV11-2 with TRBJ2-1, with D uncertain. The V gene's germline CDR1 is SGHAT and CDR2 FQNNGV. Trimming took 1 base from V and 2 from J, leaving 9 bases between them. The CDR3 extends over 15 amino acids. Here the CDR3 reads CASSLAVGTYNEQFF. The CDR3 DNA follows: TGTGCCAGCAGCTTAGCGGTCGGTACCTACAATGAGCAGTTCTTC.

This chain uses TRBV2 with TRBJ2-7; 7 bases align to TRBD1. The germline V gene encodes CDR1 SNHLY and CDR2 FYNNEI. CDR3 length equals 12 residues. V shed 10 bases, J shed 1 base, and the junction held 4 bases outside the gene matches. The CDR3 is CATRQGSYEQYF. For the CDR3, the DNA is TGTGCCACAAGACAGGGATCCTACGAGCAGTACTTC.

CDR3 bases: TGTGCCACCAGCAGATACCGTAGCGGGACCCGCCCAGATACGCAGTATTTT. Protein product: CATSRYRSGTRPDTQYF. This chain joins TRBV15 and TRBJ2-3, with 8 bases that match TRBD2. The CDR3 has 17 amino acids. Germline V CDR1 and CDR2: LNHNV, YYDKDF (reference sequence). V was pared by 2 bases and J by 4 bases, with 11 bases of the junction left unmatched. Supplemented by reference TRBV15 and TRBJ2-3, the full variable domain reads DAMVIQNPRYQVTQFGKPVTLSCSQTLNHNVMYWYQQKSSQAPKLLFHYYDKDFNNEADTPDNFQSRRPNTSFCFLDIRSPGLGDTAMYLCATSRYRSGTRPDTQYFGPGTRLTVL.

The CDR3 region is CATGPGLVWETQYF. DNA of the CDR3: TGTGCCACCGGTCCGGGACTAGTTTGGGAGACCCAGTACTTC. This chain joins TRBV19 and TRBJ2-5; 8 bases map to TRBD2. The CDR3 runs to 14 residues. CDR1 is LNHDA and CDR2 is SQIVND in the germline V gene (reference sequence). V gave up 10 bases and J gave up 5 bases; unmatched junction bases: 12.

The chain recombines TRBV6-5 with TRBJ1-4, with D unresolved. CDR1 and CDR2 from the germline V gene are MNHEY and SVGAGI. Trimming cost V 5 bases and J 12 bases, with 16 bases left between them. The CDR3 is made up of 13 amino acids. CDR3: CASSPLNPGELFF. Here the CDR3 DNA reads TGTGCCAGCAGTCCCCTAAATCCCGGGGAACTGTTTTTT.

This sequence joins TRBV19 and TRBJ2-3, with 10 bases that match TRBD2. The length of the CDR3 is 15 residues. Trimming cost V 5 bases and J 4 bases; bases outside gene matches: 6. Germline-derived CDR1 and CDR2 are LNHDA and SQIVND (reference sequence). In nucleotides, the CDR3 is TGTGCCAGTAGTGCCCTAGCGGGAGCCCCAGATACGCAGTATTTT. It codes for CASSALAGAPDTQYF.

This rearrangement joins TRBV6-6 to TRBJ1-2; D is undetermined. The germline V gene has CDR1 MNHNY and CDR2 SVGAGI (reference sequence). CDR3 length equals 12 residues. V was pared by 2 bases and J by 8 bases, with 9 bases between. In nucleotides, the CDR3 is TGTGCCAGCAGTTACCCGGGTTCGGGCTACACCTTC. As protein: CASSYPGSGYTF.

This chain links TRBV2 with TRBJ2-2; TRBD2 aligns across 10 bases. The CDR3 loop spans 17 amino acids. J lost 4 bases, V lost 6 bases, and 11 bases had no gene match. Per germline, CDR1 SNHLY and CDR2 FYNNEI. CDR3 loop: CASSVSGGAVSTGELFF. The CDR3 DNA follows: TGTGCCAGCAGCGTCAGCGGGGGGGCAGTAAGCACCGGGGAGCTGTTTTTT.

The V call is TRBV9, the J call TRBJ2-7; no definite D call. Trimming shortened V by 0 bases and J by 1 base, and 8 bases separated the two germline ends. The CDR3 is 14 residues long. The germline V gene encodes CDR1 SGDLS and CDR2 YYNGEE. The CDR3 sequence is CASSVGGMSYEQYF. The CDR3 nucleotides are TGTGCCAGCAGCGTAGGTGGGATGTCCTACGAGCAGTACTTC.

The rearrangement uses TRBV19 and TRBJ1-1; 8 positions agree with TRBD1. V lost 3 bases to trimming and J lost 1 base; unmatched junction nucleotides: 4. The germline gives CDR1 LNHDA, CDR2 SQIVND (reference sequence). CDR3 length: 15 amino acids. The CDR3 DNA reads as TGTGCCAGTAGTATCACCGGGACAGGGAACACTGAAGCTTTCTTT. Encoded protein: CASSITGTGNTEAFF.

This chain uses TRBV7-9 with TRBJ2-7; D is ambiguous. The CDR3 is 14 amino acids. The V end was cut by 2 bases, the J end by 2 bases, with 10 bases between. From germline, CDR1 is SEHNR and CDR2 FQNEAQ (reference sequence). CDR3 amino acids: CASSLRTAPYEQYF. As DNA, the CDR3 is TGTGCCAGCAGCTTAAGGACGGCCCCCTACGAGCAGTACTTC.

The chain has TRBV6-6 and TRBJ1-2; 9 bases fit TRBD1. Germline CDR1 and CDR2: MNHNY and SVGAGI (reference sequence). Germline trimming cut 0 bases from V and 8 bases from J; bases unmatched to any gene: 7. The CDR3 totals 15 residues. The CDR3 DNA follows: TGTGCCAGCAGTTACTCGACAGGGGGAGTTCTCGGCTACACCTTC. Its translation: CASSYSTGGVLGYTF.

The genes are TRBV6-1 and TRBJ2-1; TRBD1 matches 7 bases. CDR3 length: 14 amino acids. Germline V CDR1 and CDR2: MNHNS, SASEGT. V gave up 8 bases and J gave up 0 bases; unmatched junction bases: 4. Written as DNA, the CDR3 is TGTGCCAGCGGGACAGCTAGCTCCTACAATGAGCAGTTCTTC. It translates to CASGTASSYNEQFF.

The V call is TRBV11-2, the J call TRBJ1-1; D remains ambiguous. Germline V CDR1 and CDR2: SGHAT, FQNNGV. The CDR3 loop spans 12 amino acids. With 5 bases removed from V and 5 bases from J, the gap between germline ends came to 9 bases. This CDR3 is CASSKRRTEAFF. DNA of the CDR3: TGTGCCAGCAGCAAAAGAAGGACTGAAGCTTTCTTT.

The gene calls are TRBV4-1 and TRBJ2-3; D is ambiguous. V was cut by 0 bases and J by 0 bases, with 7 bases left in between. Per the germline V gene, CDR1 is MGHRA and CDR2 is YSYEKL. The CDR3 contains 15 residues. CDR3 region: CASSQEIGSTDTQYF. The CDR3 DNA reads as TGCGCCAGCAGCCAAGAGATAGGGAGCACAGATACGCAGTATTTT.

The CDR3 DNA reads as TGTGCCACGACCTTTAGGGGCGAGCAGTACTTC. Translation: CATTFRGEQYF. V gene TRBV27 combines with J gene TRBJ2-7, with D tentatively TRBD1 (5 bases). Trimming removed 10 bases at V and 6 bases at J, with 13 bases between. CDR1 MNHEY and CDR2 SMNVEV come from the germline V gene (reference sequence). CDR3 size: 11 residues.

The V call is TRBV5-1, the J call TRBJ2-5; D unclear. This CDR3 comprises 12 residues. Germline CDR1 SGHRS, CDR2 YFSETQ. Deletions cut 2 bases from V and 2 bases from J, with 4 bases between. This CDR3 reads CASSFGQETQYF. The CDR3, as DNA: TGCGCCAGCAGCTTCGGGCAAGAGACCCAGTACTTC.